The 31 T cell receptor beta chains below all came from one sample that was sequenced in a study of blood T cell repertoires in COVID-19. Data came from immunoSEQ multiplex PCR; TCRdb stores just in-frame clones and leaves some out. The data hold approximately 270,000 clones, with 89% observed a single time. Sequencing was carried out using peripheral blood. The receptors were gathered from a man aged 50 or older with acute or convalescent COVID-19.

The chain has TRBV6-2 or TRBV6-3 and TRBJ2-1; TRBD2 matches at 12 bases. The CDR3 length is 15 residues. Per the germline V gene, CDR1 is MNHEY and CDR2 is SVGEGT. V dropped 5 bases and J dropped 4; count of bases not matched to a gene: 3. The CDR3 loop is CASSQLAGGYNEQFF. The CDR3 DNA follows: TGTGCCAGCAGTCAACTAGCGGGGGGATACAATGAGCAGTTCTTC.

The chain carries TRBV6-2 or TRBV6-3 and TRBJ1-1; D perhaps matches TRBD1 (5 bases). The CDR3 length is 12 residues. Trimming took off 1 base at V and 7 bases at J, with 7 bases between the two ends. The V gene's germline CDR1 is MNHEY and CDR2 SVGEGT. The CDR3 DNA sequence: TGTGCCAGCAGTTACTGGGGGGGTGAAGCTTTCTTT. This gives the protein CASSYWGGEAFF.

The chain is built from TRBV2 and TRBJ2-7; D not resolved. CDR3 size: 12 residues. Germline CDR1 and CDR2: SNHLY and FYNNEI. Trimming left V 9 bases short and J 3 bases short, with 12 bases between. Written as DNA, the CDR3 is TGTGCCAGTGGTTTCGTCGGCTACGAGCAGTACTTC. It specifies CASGFVGYEQYF.

The rearrangement links TRBV18 to TRBJ2-7; D is ambiguous. The CDR3 is made up of 14 amino acids. The V gene's germline CDR1 is KGHSH and CDR2 LQKENI. Trimming pared 1 base from V and 0 bases from J, leaving 7 bases between. This CDR3 is CASSPLVSSYEQYF. The CDR3 nucleotides are TGTGCCAGCTCACCACTTGTTAGCTCCTACGAGCAGTACTTC.

The J gene is TRBJ1-4, the V gene TRBV4-2, with D perhaps matching TRBD1 (5 bases). V gave up 4 bases and J gave up 0 bases, with 9 bases separating them. Germline-derived CDR1 and CDR2 are LGHNA and YNFKEQ. This CDR3 is built from 15 residues. The CDR3: CASSPTGATNEKLFF. In nucleotides, the CDR3 is TGTGCCAGCAGCCCCACGGGGGCAACTAATGAAAAACTGTTTTTT.

The chain joins TRBV6-5 to TRBJ1-5, with 7 positions matching TRBD1. V was pared by 6 bases and J by 5 bases, with 10 bases of the junction left unmatched. The germline V gene has CDR1 MNHEY and CDR2 SVGAGI. The CDR3 runs 15 residues. CDR3 in DNA: TGTGCCAGCAGCAAAACAGGGGCTTGGGATCAGCCCCAGCATTTT. It yields the protein CASSKTGAWDQPQHF.

J is TRBJ1-5 and V is TRBV30, with unresolved D. The V gene lost 1 base and the J gene lost 4 bases, with 8 bases spanning the gap. Germline V gene lookup returns CDR1 GTSNPN and CDR2 SVGIG (reference sequence). The CDR3 is 13 amino acids. This CDR3 is CAWSAYGNQPQHF. In DNA, the CDR3 is TGTGCCTGGAGTGCTTACGGGAATCAGCCCCAGCATTTT. Full variable domain (remainder filled in from reference TRBV30 and TRBJ1-5): SQTIHQWPATLVQPVGSPLSLECTVEGTSNPNLYWYRQAAGRGLQLLFYSVGIGQISSEVPQNLSASRPQDRQFILSSKKLLLSDSGFYLCAWSAYGNQPQHFGDGTRLSIL.

J is TRBJ1-1 and V is TRBV29-1, with 7 bases fitting TRBD1. There are 13 residues in the CDR3. J was trimmed by 3 bases and V by 7 bases; bases with no gene match: 8. Per the germline V gene, CDR1 is SQVTM and CDR2 is ANQGSEA. The CDR3 protein is CSAERGRYTEAFF. In DNA form, the CDR3 reads TGCAGCGCAGAGAGGGGGCGATACACTGAAGCTTTCTTT.

On this clone: Other DNA sequences of this sample code for an identical CDR3. The J gene is TRBJ1-2, the V gene TRBV27; TRBD1 aligns across 7 bases. V was pared by 2 bases and J by 6 bases, with 0 bases of the junction left unmatched. This CDR3 is built from 12 residues. Germline CDR1 and CDR2: MNHEY and SMNVEV (reference sequence). The CDR3 DNA reads as TGTGCCAGCAGTTTAACAGGGGATGGCTACACCTTC. This sequence encodes CASSLTGDGYTF.

This clone appeared a single time. In DNA, the CDR3 is TGTGCCAGCAGTTTCGTTAGCACAGATACGCAGTATTTT. Translating gives CASSFVSTDTQYF. This chain joins TRBV12-3 or TRBV12-4 and TRBJ2-3; D is unclear. Trimming removed 3 bases from V and 0 bases from J, with 4 bases in between. This CDR3 has 13 residues.

This clone was recorded once. CDR3: CASSQDYRGVANQPQHF. CDR3 coding DNA: TGTGCCAGCAGCCAAGATTACCGTGGAGTGGCGAATCAGCCCCAGCATTTT. The chain combines TRBV3-1 (or the pseudogene TRBV3-2) with TRBJ1-5; no clear D. V lost 0 bases, J lost 4 bases, and 16 bases lay in between. The CDR3 covers 17 residues. Germline-derived CDR1 and CDR2 are LGHDT and YNNKEL (reference sequence).

This chain joins TRBV4-1 and TRBJ1-1; D is ambiguous. Per germline, CDR1 MGHRA and CDR2 YSYEKL. The V gene lost 0 bases and the J gene lost 2 bases, with 4 bases spanning the gap. The CDR3 length is 13 residues. CDR3 DNA sequence: TGCGCCAGCAGCCAAGACCCAAACACTGAAGCTTTCTTT. It yields the protein CASSQDPNTEAFF.

V and J are TRBV24-1 and TRBJ2-3; a possible D gene is TRBD1 (5 bases). This CDR3 is 14 amino acids long. The V end lost 1 base, the J end lost 3 bases, and 7 bases lay between the germline ends. Germline assignment: CDR1 KGHDR and CDR2 SFDVKD. The CDR3, as DNA: TGTGCCACCAGTGATTTTGACAGAACAGATACGCAGTATTTT. Translated, it gives CATSDFDRTDTQYF.

The chain uses TRBV7-9 and TRBJ1-3, with D perhaps TRBD1 (5 bases). The V end was cut by 10 bases, the J end by 4 bases, with 17 bases between. The germline V gene encodes CDR1 SEHNR and CDR2 FQNEAQ (reference sequence). The CDR3 loop spans 14 amino acids. The CDR3 DNA reads TGTGCCACCGGGGGGAGTGGTACGGGAAACACCATATATTTT. Residues: CATGGSGTGNTIYF.

Only one count was recorded for this clone. J is TRBJ2-2 and V is TRBV19; TRBD2 might be the D (5 bases). This CDR3 is 14 amino acids long. V lost 10 bases to trimming and J lost 4 bases, with 16 bases between them. Germline values: CDR1 LNHDA, CDR2 SQIVND (reference sequence). The CDR3 DNA sequence: TGTGCCACTCGAGGGATTCGTGCCACCGGGGAGCTGTTTTTT. The encoded protein is CATRGIRATGELFF.

The chain carries TRBV18 and TRBJ2-2, with TRBD2 identical over 13 bases. Looked up from germline, CDR1 is KGHSH and CDR2 is LQKENI. The CDR3 contains 17 residues. V dropped 6 bases and J dropped 0; count of bases not matched to a gene: 4. The CDR3 DNA follows: TGTGCCAGCTCCCGGACTAGCGGGGGACCGAACACCGGGGAGCTGTTTTTT. It specifies CASSRTSGGPNTGELFF. The full variable domain, in which reference TRBV18 and TRBJ2-2 provide the parts outside the CDR3, is NAGVMQNPRHLVRRRGQEARLRCSPMKGHSHVYWYRQLPEEGLKFMVYLQKENIIDESGMPKERFSAEFPKEGPSILRIQQVVRGDSAAYFCASSRTSGGPNTGELFFGEGSRLTVL.

The V gene is TRBV7-9, the J gene TRBJ1-5, with D tentatively TRBD1 (5 bases). Germline V lookup: CDR1 SEHNR, CDR2 FQNEAQ (reference sequence). The germline V and J ends were trimmed by 3 bases and 6 bases, with 15 bases remaining between them. This CDR3 has 15 residues. CDR3 loop: CASSFGWDQGQPQHF. CDR3 coding DNA: TGTGCCAGCAGCTTCGGTTGGGATCAGGGTCAGCCCCAGCATTTT.

This chain joins TRBV5-4 and TRBJ1-1; possible D gene TRBD1, 6 bases. Trimming removed 3 bases at V and 4 bases at J, with 13 bases between. Germline V CDR1 and CDR2: SGHNT, YYREEE (reference sequence). The CDR3 consists of 14 residues. For the CDR3, the DNA is TGTGCCAGCAGCTCCAGGGGAGTGGGCACTGAAGCTTTCTTT. Amino acids: CASSSRGVGTEAFF.

This clone has a single count. V usage is TRBV15 and J usage is TRBJ1-5; the match to TRBD1 covers 8 bases. Per germline, CDR1 LNHNV and CDR2 YYDKDF (reference sequence). This CDR3 has 14 residues. Trimming removed 4 bases from V and 6 bases from J; junction bases left unmatched: 5. This chain's CDR3 is CATSTPDRVQPQHF. CDR3 nucleotide sequence: TGTGCCACCAGCACCCCGGACAGGGTTCAGCCCCAGCATTTT.

V and J are TRBV5-8 and TRBJ2-2, with a possible D match to TRBD1 (6 bases). The CDR3 consists of 15 residues. V was cut by 0 bases and J by 5 bases, with 11 bases left in between. Germline V lookup: CDR1 SGHTS, CDR2 YDEGEE. The CDR3 DNA reads TGTGCCAGCAGCTTGGGAACAGGGTGGACCGGGGAGCTGTTTTTT. Amino acids: CASSLGTGWTGELFF.

The rearrangement joins TRBV7-9 to TRBJ2-5; 8 positions agree with TRBD1. The CDR3 covers 15 residues. V lost 3 bases to trimming and J lost 4 bases; unmatched junction nucleotides: 7. Germline V gives CDR1 SEHNR, CDR2 FQNEAQ (reference sequence). CDR3 residues: CASSFRTGIRETQYF. CDR3 sequence (DNA): TGTGCCAGCAGCTTCCGGACAGGGATACGAGAGACCCAGTACTTC.

This clone was seen a handful of times. V is TRBV28 and J is TRBJ2-7; maybe TRBD1 (5 bases). Deletions cut 5 bases from V and 3 bases from J, with 8 bases between. Per the germline V gene, CDR1 is MDHEN and CDR2 is SYDVKM. The CDR3 length is 12 residues. DNA of the CDR3: TGTGCCAGCAGTCCCGGACACTACGAGCAGTACTTC. Protein: CASSPGHYEQYF.

This chain uses TRBV12-3 or TRBV12-4 with TRBJ2-7; D might be TRBD1 (6 bases). The CDR3 spans 13 residues. V lost 5 bases and J 3 bases, leaving 11 bases between the germline ends. CDR3 sequence (DNA): TGTGCCAGCAGTCGAACGACAGGCTACGAGCAGTACTTC. This gives the protein CASSRTTGYEQYF.

This chain uses TRBV5-1 with TRBJ1-4; D ambiguous. Germline values: CDR1 SGHRS, CDR2 YFSETQ. CDR3 size: 14 residues. The germline V and J ends were trimmed by 1 base and 3 bases, with 7 bases remaining between them. CDR3: CASSLFPSNEKLFF. The DNA of the CDR3 is TGCGCCAGCAGCTTGTTTCCCTCTAATGAAAAACTGTTTTTT.

This clone was observed many times. The rearrangement links TRBV19 to TRBJ1-1; tentatively, D is TRBD1 (5 bases). The CDR3 extends over 14 amino acids. Trimming pared 7 bases from V and 4 bases from J, leaving 16 bases between. The germline gives CDR1 LNHDA, CDR2 SQIVND (reference sequence). CDR3 residues: CASTYASGGTEAFF. CDR3 sequence (DNA): TGTGCCAGTACCTACGCTTCGGGGGGCACTGAAGCTTTCTTT.

V gene TRBV7-8 combines with J gene TRBJ2-3, with TRBD2 identical over 9 bases. J was trimmed by 1 base and V by 0 bases; bases with no gene match: 5. The CDR3 sequence is 17 residues long. Germline V gene sequence: CDR1 SGHVS, CDR2 FQNEAQ. This CDR3 reads CASSLAQAGGRTDTQYF. For the CDR3, the DNA is TGTGCCAGCAGCTTAGCGCAAGCGGGGGGCCGCACAGATACGCAGTATTTT.

The chain recombines TRBV29-1 with TRBJ2-5, with a weak D call TRBD2 (5 bases). V was shortened by 6 bases and J by 0 bases, with 8 bases between the two germline ends. CDR3 length: 12 amino acids. Germline V gives CDR1 SQVTM, CDR2 ANQGSEA. The CDR3 DNA reads as TGCAGCGTGCAGCGGTACCAAGAGACCCAGTACTTC. Protein sequence: CSVQRYQETQYF.

The rearrangement links TRBV5-1 to TRBJ1-3, with a possible D match to TRBD1 (6 bases). Trimming shortened V by 0 bases and J by 4 bases, and 14 bases separated the two germline ends. Germline CDR1 and CDR2: SGHRS and YFSETQ. This CDR3 region has 16 residues. The CDR3 reads CASSLVQGIGGNTIYF. Here the CDR3 DNA reads TGCGCCAGCAGCTTGGTCCAGGGGATAGGAGGAAACACCATATATTTT.

This chain uses TRBV9 with TRBJ1-2, with 11 bases that match TRBD1. Trimming at V came to 3 bases and at J to 4 bases, leaving 2 bases not matched to a gene. This CDR3 region has 14 residues. From germline, CDR1 is SGDLS and CDR2 YYNGEE. DNA of the CDR3: TGTGCCAGCAGCGCGGGGACAGGGGGCTATGGCTACACCTTC. This translates into CASSAGTGGYGYTF.

This clone was picked up one time. The chain couples TRBV12-5 to TRBJ1-2; the match to TRBD1 covers 10 bases. CDR1 is LGHNT and CDR2 is FRNRAP in the germline V gene. V trimming: 1 base; J trimming: 8 bases; junction bases outside the gene matches: 7. The CDR3 extends over 15 amino acids. CDR3 sequence (DNA): TGTGCTAGTGGTTTGGCCAGACAGGGGGCGGAAGGCTACACCTTC. It encodes CASGLARQGAEGYTF. Together with reference TRBV12-5 and TRBJ1-2, the CDR3 gives the full variable domain: DARVTQTPRHKVTEMGQEVTMRCQPILGHNTVFWYRQTMMQGLELLAYFRNRAPLDDSGMPKDRFSAEMPDATLATLKIQPSEPRDSAVYFCASGLARQGAEGYTFGSGTRLTVV.

V gene TRBV5-1 combines with J gene TRBJ1-5, with a possible D match to TRBD1 (6 bases). The CDR3 length is 16 residues. CDR1 and CDR2 from the germline V gene are SGHRS and YFSETQ. The V gene lost 3 bases and the J gene lost 2 bases, with 15 bases spanning the gap. The CDR3 sequence: CASSWGGQLGNQPQHF. CDR3 sequence (DNA): TGCGCCAGCAGCTGGGGGGGGCAGTTGGGCAATCAGCCCCAGCATTTT.